The subject of this entry is one T cell receptor (beta chain). The antigen is undetermined. The V gene's germline CDR1 is SNHLY and CDR2 FYNNEI. The CDR3 length is 17 residues. V lost 6 bases to trimming and J lost 0 bases, with 18 bases between them. Patients who had autoimmune disease history or got systemic immunosuppression were left out. This sample stems from a study of OX40 agonist ivuxolimab in advanced cancers. Background on the study: The eligibility criteria allowed prior anti-PD-1, anti-PD-L1 or anti-CTLA-4 therapy, and around 40% had some. Whole-study findings and limits: Some of the lowest clonal expansion was seen in partial responders at 0.1-3.0 mg/kg. At doses 0.1 to 3.0 mg/kg, CD4+ and CD8+ clones expanded.

The table came from immunoSEQ multiplex PCR; TCRdb's copy has only in-frame clones and leaves some out. This table has tens of thousands of clones, 75% to 95% appearing once. The V call is TRBV2, the J call TRBJ1-5; D may be TRBD1 (6 bases). Sequencing was performed on CD4+ or CD8+ T cells sorted from blood, taken in a trial of the OX40 agonist ivuxolimab. This clonotype was obtained from an adult with an advanced solid tumor such as melanoma, head and neck, liver or kidney cancer. The CDR3 loop reads CASSQGIYSNSNQPQHF. In nucleotides, the CDR3 is TGTGCCAGCAGCCAGGGGATATATTCTAATAGCAATCAGCCCCAGCATTTT.